The 14 T cell receptor beta chains below were found in one sample sequenced in a study of CD8 T cells in ankylosing spondylitis. TCRdb independently ran MiXCR on the 5' RACE reads; one entry per CDR3 protein. The top ten clones hold around 12% of a sample with about 36,000 distinct CDR3 sequences, 4.5% to 6% of them seen once. Sequencing input: blood, either unsorted or a sorted T cell fraction (not recorded which). The origin of the receptors is a male donor with ankylosing spondylitis or in good health (not recorded which).

This clonotype was observed many times. The genes are TRBV28 and TRBJ2-5; D not resolved. CDR3 size: 13 residues. From germline, CDR1 is MDHEN and CDR2 SYDVKM. V was shortened by 8 bases and J by 0 bases, with 10 bases between the two germline ends. CDR3 in DNA: TGTGCCAGCCGCGACTCGTACCAAGAGACCCAGTACTTC. Its protein is CASRDSYQETQYF. Based on the CDR3 plus reference TRBV28 and TRBJ2-5, the full variable domain is DVKVTQSSRYLVKRTGEKVFLECVQDMDHENMFWYRQDPGLGLRLIYFSYDVKMKEKGDIPEGYSVSREKKERFSLILESASTNQTSMYLCASRDSYQETQYFGPGTRLLVL.

This clonotype was picked up many times. J is TRBJ2-7 and V is TRBV20-1; D may correspond to TRBD1 or TRBD2 (5 bases each). Per germline, CDR1 DFQATT and CDR2 SNEGSKA (reference sequence). The CDR3 is 12 amino acids. Trimming left V 6 bases short and J 11 bases short, with 20 bases between. The CDR3 DNA sequence: TGCAGTGCCCTTAACCCAGGGAAGAGGGAGTACTTC. Translating gives CSALNPGKREYF.

The sample holds many counts of this clonotype. The rearrangement uses TRBV25-1 and TRBJ2-7; TRBD1 aligns across 11 bases. V was pared by 3 bases and J by 6 bases, with 13 bases of the junction left unmatched. Germline CDR1 and CDR2: MGHDK and SYGVNS. The CDR3 runs to 17 residues. CDR3 sequence: CASSDTFMGQGVSEQYF. The CDR3 DNA reads TGTGCCAGCAGTGACACCTTTATGGGACAGGGGGTAAGCGAGCAGTACTTC.

This clonotype was detected ten times or more. V is TRBV2 and J is TRBJ2-7, with D possibly matching TRBD1 (6 bases). From germline, CDR1 is SNHLY and CDR2 FYNNEI. V shed 6 bases and J shed 5 bases, with 20 bases lying between them. The CDR3 extends over 15 amino acids. CDR3 coding DNA: TGTGCCAGCAGAACGGTGTCAGGGGTCGTCGACGAGCAGTACTTC. Its translation is CASRTVSGVVDEQYF. Looking up the rest from reference TRBV2 and TRBJ2-7 gives the full variable domain: EPEVTQTPSHQVTQMGQEVILRCVPISNHLYFYWYRQILGQKVEFLVSFYNNEISEKSEIFDDQFSVERPDGSNFTLKIRSTKLEDSAMYFCASRTVSGVVDEQYFGPGTRLTVT.

This clonotype occurred many times. The chain uses TRBV7-2 and TRBJ1-6; D not resolved. Germline CDR1 and CDR2: SGHTA and FQGNSA. There are 13 residues in the CDR3. The V gene lost 2 bases and the J gene lost 6 bases, with 5 bases spanning the gap. The CDR3 sequence: CASSLTRNSPLHF. DNA for the CDR3: TGTGCCAGCAGCTTAACCCGTAATTCACCCCTCCACTTT.

This clonotype showed up many times. This chain joins TRBV5-1 and TRBJ2-3, with TRBD1 matching over 8 bases. CDR3 length: 19 amino acids. CDR1 is SGHRS and CDR2 is YFSETQ in the germline V gene. V was clipped by 3 bases and J by 6 bases; unmatched bases: 21. CDR3 coding DNA: TGCGCCAGCAGCTGGATGCCTACGGGACAGGCGACGTCTGGGGATACGCAGTATTTT. The encoded protein is CASSWMPTGQATSGDTQYF. Complete variable domain (other parts from reference TRBV5-1 and TRBJ2-3): KAGVTQTPRYLIKTRGQQVTLSCSPISGHRSVSWYQQTPGQGLQFLFEYFSETQRNKGNFPGRFSGRQFSNSRSEMNVSTLELGDSALYLCASSWMPTGQATSGDTQYFGPGTRLTVL.

This clonotype appeared a single time. It may be a read error: a sequence one base away is much more abundant. This chain connects TRBV7-9 to TRBJ2-1; D is perhaps TRBD1 (7 bases). CDR1 is SEHNR and CDR2 is FQNEAQ in the germline V gene (reference sequence). The CDR3 loop spans 16 amino acids. The CDR3 here is CASSLVGGQSYNVQFF. CDR3 DNA sequence: TGTGCCAGCAGCTTAGTGGGGGGACAGTCCTACAATGTGCAGTTCTTC.

In this sample, this clonotype turned up many times. V and J are TRBV7-2 and TRBJ2-1; D is tentatively TRBD1 or TRBD2 (6 bases each). This CDR3 contains 15 residues. Germline V gene lookup returns CDR1 SGHTA and CDR2 FQGNSA. Trimming took 1 base from V and 1 from J, leaving 8 bases between them. The CDR3 sequence is CASSLGGASYNEQFF. CDR3 sequence (DNA): TGTGCCAGCAGCTTAGGGGGGGCTTCCTACAATGAGCAGTTCTTC.

This clonotype was seen ten or more times. The genes are TRBV5-1 and TRBJ2-7, with a possible D match to TRBD2 (6 bases). Germline loops: CDR1 SGHRS, CDR2 YFSETQ. The CDR3 is made up of 14 amino acids. Deletions cut 0 bases from V and 6 bases from J, with 13 bases between. The DNA for the CDR3 is TGCGCCAGCAGCTTGGCCCAGGGACTGGGCGAGCAGTACTTC. Protein sequence: CASSLAQGLGEQYF.

The sample holds many counts of this clonotype. CDR3 region: CASSQLAGITYEQYF. In DNA, the CDR3 is TGTGCCAGCAGCCAACTAGCGGGTATTACCTACGAGCAGTACTTC. The chain is built from TRBV14 and TRBJ2-7; 8 positions match TRBD2. Germline trimming cut 2 bases from V and 2 bases from J; bases unmatched to any gene: 5. Germline lookup yields CDR1 SGHDN and CDR2 FVKESK. This CDR3 contains 15 residues.

This clonotype was seen at least ten times. The rearrangement links TRBV9 to TRBJ2-1; 9 nucleotides align to TRBD2. CDR1 is SGDLS, CDR2 YYNGEE, per germline. This CDR3 region has 14 residues. The V gene end was trimmed by 5 bases and the J gene end by 5 bases; junction bases not matched to a gene: 5. The CDR3: CASSGLAKHNEQFF. The CDR3 region has the DNA TGTGCCAGCAGTGGACTAGCGAAACACAATGAGCAGTTCTTC.

In its sample, this clonotype was seen many times. The J gene is TRBJ1-1, the V gene TRBV20-1, with D hard to call. Germline V gene data show CDR1 as DFQATT and CDR2 as SNEGSKA (reference sequence). The CDR3 spans 12 residues. Trimming stripped 0 bases from V and 8 bases from J, with 10 bases between. The DNA for the CDR3 is TGCAGTGCTAGAGATCCGGGAGGGGAAGCTTTCTTT. Amino acid sequence: CSARDPGGEAFF.

This clonotype was counted at least ten times. The chain has TRBV7-8 and TRBJ2-7, with D possibly TRBD2 on 5 matching bases. The CDR3 spans 13 residues. Trimming left V 5 bases short and J 2 bases short, with 10 bases between. Germline CDR1 is SGHVS and CDR2 is FQNEAQ. CDR3 loop: CASSGGTAYEQYF. In nucleotides, the CDR3 is TGTGCCAGCAGCGGAGGTACGGCCTACGAGCAGTACTTC.

This clonotype has a count of ten or more. The chain employs TRBV5-1 and TRBJ2-3; D remains ambiguous. The CDR3 has 14 amino acids. Trimming left V 1 base short and J 5 bases short, with 11 bases between. From germline, CDR1 is SGHRS and CDR2 YFSETQ. The DNA of the CDR3 is TGCGCCAGCAGCTTGACCTGGCAGCGAGATACGCAGTATTTT. Its protein is CASSLTWQRDTQYF.